Listed below are T cell receptor beta chains from one sample, sequenced in a study of blood T cell repertoires in COVID-19. Data came from immunoSEQ multiplex PCR; TCRdb stores just in-frame clones and leaves some out. The data contain 150,000 to 200,000 clones, about 86% of them seen just once; the ten biggest clones take up roughly a fifth. Sequenced sample: peripheral blood. These receptors were collected from a woman older than 75 with acute or convalescent COVID-19. Both conserved end residues are part of each CDR3. Each record gives: D gene, clone size, J gene, V gene, CDR3 protein, CDR3 DNA. The D gene is left open where the match is weak. Size tells how often a clone was seen (once, few, many) or the class of an expanded clone, and some rows leave it out.

d_gene: -; abundance: -; j_gene: TRBJ2-1; v_gene: TRBV6-1; CDR3aa: CASSEGQGAFDEQFF; CDR3nt: TGTGCCAGCAGCGAAGGACAAGGGGCGTTCGATGAGCAGTTCTTC
d_gene: -; abundance: few; j_gene: TRBJ2-7; v_gene: TRBV20-1; CDR3aa: CSASRGLEQYF; CDR3nt: TGCAGTGCTAGTAGGGGTCTCGAGCAGTACTTC
d_gene: -; abundance: -; j_gene: TRBJ1-4; v_gene: TRBV5-1; CDR3aa: CASSWGTANEKLFF; CDR3nt: TGCGCCAGCAGCTGGGGCACAGCTAATGAAAAACTGTTTTTT
d_gene: TRBD1; abundance: -; j_gene: TRBJ1-6; v_gene: TRBV30; CDR3aa: CASGQGHSPLHF; CDR3nt: TGTGCCTCGGGACAGGGGCACTCACCCCTCCACTTT
d_gene: TRBD2; abundance: -; j_gene: TRBJ2-5; v_gene: TRBV9; CDR3aa: CASSVAEAGGRQETQYF; CDR3nt: TGTGCCAGCAGCGTAGCAGAAGCGGGGGGACGGCAAGAGACCCAGTACTTC
d_gene: -; abundance: -; j_gene: TRBJ1-5; v_gene: TRBV25-1; CDR3aa: CASSEQGFNQPQHF; CDR3nt: TGTGCCAGCAGTGAACAGGGCTTCAATCAGCCCCAGCATTTT
d_gene: -; abundance: -; j_gene: TRBJ1-5; v_gene: TRBV25-1; CDR3aa: CASRSRQPQHF; CDR3nt: TGTGCCAGCAGGAGTCGGCAGCCCCAGCATTTT
d_gene: TRBD1; abundance: -; j_gene: TRBJ1-6; v_gene: TRBV27; CDR3aa: CASSGRDRGNSPLHF; CDR3nt: TGTGCCAGCAGTGGGAGGGACAGGGGGAATTCACCCCTCCACTTT
d_gene: -; abundance: -; j_gene: TRBJ2-5; v_gene: TRBV21-1; CDR3aa: CASSSLLGLAGERETQYF; CDR3nt: TGTGCCAGCAGCAGCTTGTTGGGACTAGCGGGAGAACGTGAGACCCAGTACTTC
d_gene: -; abundance: -; j_gene: TRBJ1-2; v_gene: TRBV4-1; CDR3aa: CASSLPGARGYTF; CDR3nt: TGCGCCAGCAGCCTACCAGGGGCTAGGGGCTACACCTTC
d_gene: TRBD1; abundance: -; j_gene: TRBJ2-1; v_gene: TRBV2; CDR3aa: CASKSGTGDNEQFF; CDR3nt: TGTGCCAGCAAGAGCGGGACAGGGGACAATGAGCAGTTCTTC
d_gene: TRBD1; abundance: -; j_gene: TRBJ2-1; v_gene: TRBV7-9; CDR3aa: CASRFEVGRGSHNEQFF; CDR3nt: TGTGCCAGCAGGTTTGAGGTGGGCAGGGGGTCGCACAATGAGCAGTTCTTC
d_gene: TRBD1; abundance: few; j_gene: TRBJ2-2; v_gene: TRBV18; CDR3aa: CASSRGQGTGELFF; CDR3nt: TGTGCCAGCTCAAGGGGACAGGGGACCGGGGAGCTGTTTTTT
d_gene: -; abundance: once; j_gene: TRBJ2-7; v_gene: TRBV5-6; CDR3aa: CASSFGRVYEQYF; CDR3nt: TGTGCCAGCAGCTTCGGCAGGGTCTACGAGCAGTACTTC
d_gene: -; abundance: -; j_gene: TRBJ2-3; v_gene: TRBV7-9; CDR3aa: CASTKPTLRTDTQYF; CDR3nt: TGTGCCAGCACCAAACCCACATTACGAACAGATACGCAGTATTTT
d_gene: TRBD2; abundance: -; j_gene: TRBJ2-7; v_gene: TRBV5-4; CDR3aa: CASSSSSGEYSYEQYF; CDR3nt: TGTGCCAGCAGCTCCTCTAGCGGGGAGTACTCCTACGAGCAGTACTTC
d_gene: -; abundance: -; j_gene: TRBJ1-2; v_gene: TRBV7-2; CDR3aa: CASSGGGQGSSYGYTF; CDR3nt: TGTGCCAGCAGCGGCGGGGGTCAGGGGAGCAGCTATGGCTACACCTTC
d_gene: TRBD1; abundance: once; j_gene: TRBJ2-7; v_gene: TRBV27; CDR3aa: CASSFLGQSTYEQYF; CDR3nt: TGTGCCAGCAGTTTCTTGGGACAGTCAACCTACGAGCAGTACTTC
d_gene: TRBD1; abundance: -; j_gene: TRBJ1-6; v_gene: TRBV20-1; CDR3aa: CSASTGTGNSPLHF; CDR3nt: TGCAGTGCTAGTACCGGGACAGGCAATTCACCCCTCCACTTT
d_gene: -; abundance: once; j_gene: TRBJ2-3; v_gene: TRBV3-1/TRBV3-2; CDR3aa: CASSHGIGQYF; CDR3nt: TGTGCCAGCAGCCACGGGATAGGGCAGTATTTT
d_gene: TRBD1; abundance: few; j_gene: TRBJ1-1; v_gene: TRBV15; CDR3aa: CATSRDYWDRVQAFF; CDR3nt: TGTGCCACCAGCAGAGATTACTGGGACAGGGTACAAGCTTTCTTT
d_gene: -; abundance: -; j_gene: TRBJ1-1; v_gene: TRBV18; CDR3aa: CASSPLGRKEAEAFF; CDR3nt: TGTGCCAGCTCACCACTCGGAAGGAAGGAGGCTGAAGCTTTCTTT
d_gene: -; abundance: -; j_gene: TRBJ1-2; v_gene: TRBV29-1; CDR3aa: CSVVNRIGHGYTF; CDR3nt: TGCAGCGTTGTCAACAGGATCGGGCATGGCTACACCTTC
d_gene: -; abundance: once; j_gene: TRBJ1-6; v_gene: TRBV15; CDR3aa: CATSRGEESPLHF; CDR3nt: TGTGCCACCAGCAGAGGGGAGGAATCACCCCTCCACTTT
d_gene: TRBD1; abundance: -; j_gene: TRBJ2-3; v_gene: TRBV3-1/TRBV3-2; CDR3aa: CASSRGQGRFTDTQYF; CDR3nt: TGTGCCAGCAGTCGCGGACAGGGGAGATTCACAGATACGCAGTATTTT